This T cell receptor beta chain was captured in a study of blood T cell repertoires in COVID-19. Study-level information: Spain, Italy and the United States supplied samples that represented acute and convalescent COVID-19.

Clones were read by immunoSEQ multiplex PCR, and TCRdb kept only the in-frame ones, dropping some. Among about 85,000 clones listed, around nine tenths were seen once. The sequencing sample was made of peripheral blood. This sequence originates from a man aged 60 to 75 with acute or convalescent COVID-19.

The CDR3 reads CASSEYPREGDNEQFF. In nucleotides, the CDR3 is TGCGCCAGCAGTGAGTACCCCAGGGAAGGGGACAATGAGCAGTTCTTC. J is TRBJ2-1 and V is TRBV10-1, with D possibly matching TRBD1 (5 bases). The CDR3 has 16 residues. CDR1 is WNHNN and CDR2 is SYGVQD in the germline V gene (reference sequence). Trimming took off 1 base at V and 5 bases at J, with 15 bases between the two ends.